This TCR beta chain came from a study of blood T cell repertoires in COVID-19. Overall study: Donors in the United States, Italy and Spain gave samples during acute or convalescent COVID-19. The cDNA or gDNA used as material had been derived from T cells, B-cell-depleted T cells, or PBMCs.

Study members were between roughly 18 and 90 years old and lived in approximately 25 US regions. Under the authors' procedure: Amplified reference gene primers provided the basis for estimating nucleated cell counts. The data were produced by immunoSEQ multiplex PCR, yet TCRdb's version contains in-frame clones alone and is incomplete. For V, J and clone size, that table is used; D and trimming come from the DNA. The sample contains 250,000 to 300,000 clones, 80% to 90% of which appear only once. In germline, CDR1 is MGHDK, CDR2 SYGVNS. Trimming cost V 3 bases and J 6 bases; bases outside gene matches: 4. This CDR3 spans 14 amino acids.

This clonotype was sampled from a woman aged 45-59 years who had been exposed to COVID-19. Source material: PBMCs or T cells enriched from blood (not recorded which). The chain carries TRBV25-1 and TRBJ2-1; 8 bases align to TRBD1. The CDR3 spells CASSERTGSNEQFF. The CDR3 DNA reads as TGTGCCAGCAGTGAGCGGACAGGGAGCAATGAGCAGTTCTTC.